The 7 T cell receptor beta chains in this list originate from one sample, sequenced in a study of blood T cell repertoires in COVID-19. TCRdb keeps only in-frame clones here, not all; method: immunoSEQ multiplex PCR. The table records around 310,000 clones, around 91% of them present only once. Sequencing was done on a sample of peripheral blood. The receptor source for this set is a woman aged 40 to 50 with COVID-19, enrolled during active disease.

This chain links TRBV30 with TRBJ2-2; TRBD1 agrees at 7 bases. In germline, CDR1 is GTSNPN, CDR2 SVGIG (reference sequence). The length of the CDR3 is 16 residues. With 2 bases clipped from V and 2 bases from J, the junction kept 8 bases outside the gene matches. CDR3 protein: CAWSLTGPQNTGELFF. The CDR3 region has the DNA TGTGCCTGGAGTCTGACAGGGCCCCAAAACACCGGGGAGCTGTTTTTT.

The chain joins TRBV2 to TRBJ1-4; D unresolved. Germline CDR1 SNHLY, CDR2 FYNNEI. CDR3 length equals 15 residues. Trimming took off 1 base at V and 0 bases at J, with 6 bases between the two ends. DNA of the CDR3: TGTGCCAGCAGTGAAGGGGAGGCAACTAATGAAAAACTGTTTTTT. Amino acids: CASSEGEATNEKLFF.

This clone was seen just once. The genes are TRBV28 and TRBJ2-3, with TRBD2 identical over 8 bases. CDR1 and CDR2 (germline): MDHEN, SYDVKM. After removal of 5 bases from V and 1 base from J, the junction contained 8 bases not matched to a gene. The CDR3 consists of 16 residues. The CDR3, as DNA: TGTGCCAGCAGTACCTCCGGGAGGGCACGCACAGATACGCAGTATTTT. Its translation: CASSTSGRARTDTQYF.

The V call is TRBV6-5, the J call TRBJ1-1; 7 nucleotides align to TRBD1. The junction had 7 bases not matched to a gene; V was cut back by 7 bases and J by 5 bases. From germline, CDR1 is MNHEY and CDR2 SVGAGI. The CDR3 has 13 residues. The CDR3 nucleotides are TGTGCCAGCAAACAGGGGCCCGGTACTGAAGCTTTCTTT. Amino acid sequence: CASKQGPGTEAFF.

The J gene is TRBJ1-5, the V gene TRBV6-4, with 8 bases fitting TRBD1. The junction had 14 bases not matched to a gene; V was cut back by 10 bases and J by 0 bases. Germline V gives CDR1 MRHNA, CDR2 SNTAGT. This CDR3 has 17 amino acids. The CDR3 loop is CATQPSRGQVSNQPQHF. The DNA of the CDR3 is TGTGCCACGCAACCCTCCAGGGGGCAGGTTAGCAATCAGCCCCAGCATTTT.

The chain combines TRBV9 with TRBJ1-4; a possible D gene is TRBD1 (6 bases). V was cut by 3 bases and J by 8 bases, with 17 bases left in between. The CDR3 covers 15 residues. Per germline, CDR1 SGDLS and CDR2 YYNGEE. CDR3 sequence: CASSEGRGVNEKLFF. The CDR3 DNA is TGTGCCAGCAGCGAAGGCAGGGGTGTTAACGAAAAACTGTTTTTT.

CDR3 sequence reads: CASRPAGTGGGGELFF. The CDR3 DNA sequence: TGTGCCAGCAGGCCCGCCGGGACAGGGGGCGGCGGGGAGCTGTTTTTT. This rearrangement joins TRBV28 to TRBJ2-2; 12 nucleotides agree with TRBD1. This CDR3 contains 16 residues. Germline lookup yields CDR1 MDHEN and CDR2 SYDVKM. The junction had 9 bases not matched to a gene; V was cut back by 6 bases and J by 7 bases.